Listed here are 13 T cell receptor beta chains from one sample, sequenced in a study of technical replicates of blood from a few donors (dated by TCRdb to about 2017). Libraries were constructed by the immunoSEQ multiplex PCR assay. TCRdb carries this immuneACCESS record with in-frame sequences only. Its versions omit some clonotypes, under half of them owing to an unresolved V gene in the studies checked, with the rest unexplained. This sample comprises 87,000 or so clones, roughly 94% of them detected only once. Around 0.36% of the sample is in the top ten clones. The material sequenced was T cells isolated from PBMCs. These TCRs come from a human donor in good health.

V and J are TRBV4-3 and TRBJ1-4; TRBD1 might be the D (6 bases). The V and J ends lost 5 bases and 7 bases respectively, with 23 bases between them. The germline gives CDR1 LGHNA, CDR2 YSLEER. This CDR3 is built from 17 residues. The CDR3, as DNA: TGCGCCAGCAGCAACGACCTCCTTGACAGGCGAGGTGAAAAACTGTTTTTT. Protein product: CASSNDLLDRRGEKLFF.

The DNA of the CDR3 is TGTGCCAGCAGCTTATTTCAGGGTTCGAATGAAAAACTGTTTTTT. It encodes CASSLFQGSNEKLFF. J is TRBJ1-4 and V is TRBV7-2, with D possibly matching TRBD1 (5 bases). Trimming took off 2 bases at V and 5 bases at J, with 12 bases between the two ends. Germline CDR1 SGHTA, CDR2 FQGNSA. The CDR3 has 15 residues.

V is TRBV5-1 and J is TRBJ2-7; 7 bases map to TRBD2. The germline V gene has CDR1 SGHRS and CDR2 YFSETQ. CDR3 length equals 13 residues. V lost 5 bases to trimming and J lost 2 bases; unmatched junction nucleotides: 4. The CDR3 nucleotides read TGCGCCAGCAGACCCGGGACTACCTACGAGCAGTACTTC. Protein: CASRPGTTYEQYF.

The V call is TRBV6-5, the J call TRBJ2-2; 8 bases agree with TRBD2. V shed 8 bases, J shed 1 base, and the junction held 6 bases outside the gene matches. Germline values: CDR1 MNHEY, CDR2 SVGAGI. The CDR3 loop spans 15 amino acids. In nucleotides, the CDR3 is TGTGCCAGCTCCCGGACTAGCTGGAACACCGGGGAGCTGTTTTTT. Protein product: CASSRTSWNTGELFF.

V gene TRBV29-1 combines with J gene TRBJ2-3, with TRBD1 identical over 8 bases. In germline, CDR1 is SQVTM, CDR2 ANQGSEA. The length of the CDR3 is 14 residues. Germline trimming cut 5 bases from V and 3 bases from J; bases unmatched to any gene: 7. The CDR3 loop is CSVHSTGATDTQYF. CDR3 coding DNA: TGCAGCGTTCATTCGACAGGGGCTACAGATACGCAGTATTTT.

The J gene is TRBJ2-2, the V gene TRBV5-6; the D gene is possibly TRBD1 (6 bases). The CDR3 totals 15 residues. Germline V gives CDR1 SGHDT, CDR2 YYEEEE. The V end lost 2 bases, the J end lost 6 bases, and 14 bases lay between the germline ends. The CDR3 here is CASSFEGKGAGELFF. The CDR3 DNA reads as TGTGCCAGCAGCTTTGAAGGGAAGGGGGCCGGGGAGCTGTTTTTT.

The V call is TRBV2, the J call TRBJ1-1; D perhaps matches TRBD1 (6 bases). This CDR3 has 15 residues. Germline lookup yields CDR1 SNHLY and CDR2 FYNNEI. V was pared by 1 base and J by 1 base, with 10 bases between. The DNA of the CDR3 is TGTGCCAGCAGTGAAGAAGGGGGTACGAACACTGAAGCTTTCTTT. It codes for CASSEEGGTNTEAFF.

The J gene is TRBJ2-7, the V gene TRBV30; 8 bases line up with TRBD1. From germline, CDR1 is GTSNPN and CDR2 SVGIG (reference sequence). The CDR3 spans 14 residues. The junction had 5 bases not matched to a gene; V was cut back by 4 bases and J by 0 bases. The chain's CDR3 is CAWNRDRSSYEQYF. CDR3 in DNA: TGTGCCTGGAACCGGGACAGGAGCTCCTACGAGCAGTACTTC.

The rearrangement links TRBV9 to TRBJ1-1; D perhaps matches TRBD1 (6 bases). Between the trimmed V and J ends, which lost 3 bases and 11 bases, there was a span of 14 bases. The CDR3 length is 12 residues. Germline V gene sequence: CDR1 SGDLS, CDR2 YYNGEE. The CDR3 DNA follows: TGTGCCAGCAGCGGACACGGGGGGCATGCTTTCTTT. Translation gives CASSGHGGHAFF.

The chain links TRBV28 to TRBJ2-1, with 10 bases identical to TRBD2. The CDR3 covers 14 residues. The germline V gene has CDR1 MDHEN and CDR2 SYDVKM. V dropped 5 bases and J dropped 8; count of bases not matched to a gene: 6. CDR3 region: CASSIAGGPHEQFF. In DNA, the CDR3 is TGTGCCAGCAGTATAGCGGGAGGACCCCATGAGCAGTTCTTC. The full variable domain, completed using reference TRBV28 and TRBJ2-1, is DVKVTQSSRYLVKRTGEKVFLECVQDMDHENMFWYRQDPGLGLRLIYFSYDVKMKEKGDIPEGYSVSREKKERFSLILESASTNQTSMYLCASSIAGGPHEQFFGPGTRLTVL.

The chain has TRBV9 and TRBJ2-7; D gene ambiguous. V was cut by 0 bases and J by 4 bases, with 14 bases left in between. CDR1 and CDR2 from the germline V gene are SGDLS and YYNGEE. This CDR3 is 15 amino acids long. The CDR3 sequence is CASSVGDSETYEQYF. In DNA form, the CDR3 reads TGTGCCAGCAGCGTAGGCGACTCCGAGACGTACGAGCAGTACTTC.

The chain carries TRBV4-3 and TRBJ2-7; 7 positions agree with TRBD1. The CDR3 consists of 17 residues. Looked up from germline, CDR1 is LGHNA and CDR2 is YSLEER. V was clipped by 0 bases and J by 3 bases; unmatched bases: 11. CDR3 sequence (DNA): TGCGCCAGCAGCCAAGAAAGGGCAGGGGGAGAAGACTACGAGCAGTACTTC. Translated: CASSQERAGGEDYEQYF.

The chain combines TRBV28 with TRBJ1-1; D might be TRBD1 (5 bases). The ends were cut back, 5 bases at V and 2 bases at J, with 15 bases in the middle. Germline V gives CDR1 MDHEN, CDR2 SYDVKM. The CDR3 has 15 residues. DNA for the CDR3: TGTGCCAGCAGTCGGCCGCAGGGCAGAAACACTGAAGCTTTCTTT. As protein: CASSRPQGRNTEAFF.